This T cell receptor beta chain was captured by sequencing in a study of shared clonotypes between healthy human individuals. V lost 0 bases, J lost 4 bases, and 7 bases lay in between. The germline V gene has CDR1 MGHRA and CDR2 YSYEKL. The CDR3 covers 13 residues. The donors, all of them Caucasian adults, lived in Nashville, Tennessee. Libraries were prepared by immunoSEQ multiplex PCR; TCRdb keeps only in-frame clonotypes and omits some of them. This sample has around 300,000 clones, with around 87% found just once. The sequenced material came from memory CD8+ T cells sorted from blood. As for subset: CD45RO+ cells pooled with CCR7-negative TemRA cells. The receptor's source is a man in his late teens or twenties in good health. The V call is TRBV4-1, the J call TRBJ2-7; no clear D gene. The CDR3 protein is CASSQDPNYEQYF. The CDR3 coding sequence is TGCGCCAGCAGCCAAGATCCGAATTACGAGCAGTACTTC.